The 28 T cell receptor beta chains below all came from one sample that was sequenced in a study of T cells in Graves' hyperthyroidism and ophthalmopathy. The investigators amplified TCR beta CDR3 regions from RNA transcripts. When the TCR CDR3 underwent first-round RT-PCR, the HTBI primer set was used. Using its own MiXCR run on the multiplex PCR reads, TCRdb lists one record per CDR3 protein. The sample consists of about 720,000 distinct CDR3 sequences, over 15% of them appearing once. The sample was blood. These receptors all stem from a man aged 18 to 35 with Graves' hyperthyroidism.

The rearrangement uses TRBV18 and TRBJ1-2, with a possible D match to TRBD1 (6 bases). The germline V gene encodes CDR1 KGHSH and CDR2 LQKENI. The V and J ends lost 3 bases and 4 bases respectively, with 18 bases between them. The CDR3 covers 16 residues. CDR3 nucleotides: TGTGCCAGCTCACCTGTCGAGACAGGACTTATCTATGGCTACACCTTC. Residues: CASSPVETGLIYGYTF.

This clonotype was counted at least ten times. Here the CDR3 DNA reads TGTGCCAGCAGCACTAATAAACAGGGGATCAATCAGCCCCAGCATTTT. Protein sequence: CASSTNKQGINQPQHF. The chain joins TRBV12-3 or TRBV12-4 to TRBJ1-5; the match to TRBD1 covers 7 bases. V trimming: 6 bases; J trimming: 3 bases; junction bases outside the gene matches: 11. This CDR3 spans 16 amino acids.

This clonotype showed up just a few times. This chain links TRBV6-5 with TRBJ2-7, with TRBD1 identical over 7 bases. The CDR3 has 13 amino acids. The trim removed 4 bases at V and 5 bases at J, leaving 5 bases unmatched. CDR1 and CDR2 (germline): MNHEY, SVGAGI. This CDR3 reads CASSSTTGHEQYF. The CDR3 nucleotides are TGTGCCAGCAGTTCCACGACAGGGCACGAGCAGTACTTC.

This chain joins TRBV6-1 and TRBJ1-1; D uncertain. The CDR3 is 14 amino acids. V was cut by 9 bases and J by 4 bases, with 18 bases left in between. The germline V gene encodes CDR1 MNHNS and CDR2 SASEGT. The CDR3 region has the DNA TGTGCCAGTAACCTTCTTAGAGATACCACTGAAGCTTTCTTT. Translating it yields CASNLLRDTTEAFF.

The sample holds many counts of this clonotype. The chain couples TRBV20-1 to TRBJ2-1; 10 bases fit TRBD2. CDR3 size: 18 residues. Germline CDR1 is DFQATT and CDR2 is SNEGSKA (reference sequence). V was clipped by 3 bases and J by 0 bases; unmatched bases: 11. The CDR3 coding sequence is TGCAGTGCTAGGTGGGGAGGAGCTAGCGGGAGCTCCTACAATGAGCAGTTCTTC. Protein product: CSARWGGASGSSYNEQFF.

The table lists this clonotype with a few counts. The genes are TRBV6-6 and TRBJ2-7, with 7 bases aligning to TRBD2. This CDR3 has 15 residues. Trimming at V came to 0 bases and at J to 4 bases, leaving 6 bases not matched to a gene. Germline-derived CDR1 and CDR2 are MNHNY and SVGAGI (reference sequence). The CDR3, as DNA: TGTGCCAGCAGTTACTCGACTAGCCCATTTTACGAGCAGTACTTC. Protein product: CASSYSTSPFYEQYF.

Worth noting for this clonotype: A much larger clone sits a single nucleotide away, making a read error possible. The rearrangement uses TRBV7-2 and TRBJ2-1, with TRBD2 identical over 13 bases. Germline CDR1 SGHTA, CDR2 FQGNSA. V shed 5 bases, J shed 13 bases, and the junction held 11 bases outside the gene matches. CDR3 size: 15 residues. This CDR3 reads CASSPRTSGRGTQFF. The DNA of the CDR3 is TGTGCCAGCAGCCCAAGGACTAGCGGGAGAGGGACCCAGTTCTTC. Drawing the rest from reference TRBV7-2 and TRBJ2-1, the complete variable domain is GAGVSQSPSNKVTEKGKDVELRCDPISGHTALYWYRQSLGQGLEFLIYFQGNSAPDKSGLPSDRFSAERTGGSVSTLTIQRTQQEDSAVYLCASSPRTSGRGTQFFGPGTRLTVL.

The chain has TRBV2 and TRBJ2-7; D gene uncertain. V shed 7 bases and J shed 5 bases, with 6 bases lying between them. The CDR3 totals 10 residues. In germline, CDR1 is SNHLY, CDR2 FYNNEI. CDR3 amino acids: CASISNEQYF. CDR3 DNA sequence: TGTGCCAGCATTTCAAACGAGCAGTACTTC.

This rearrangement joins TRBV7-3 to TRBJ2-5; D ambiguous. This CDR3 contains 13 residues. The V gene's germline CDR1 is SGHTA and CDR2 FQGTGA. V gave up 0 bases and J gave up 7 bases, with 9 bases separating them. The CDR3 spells CASSLTGLGTQYF. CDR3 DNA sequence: TGTGCCAGCAGCTTAACAGGCCTAGGGACCCAGTACTTC.

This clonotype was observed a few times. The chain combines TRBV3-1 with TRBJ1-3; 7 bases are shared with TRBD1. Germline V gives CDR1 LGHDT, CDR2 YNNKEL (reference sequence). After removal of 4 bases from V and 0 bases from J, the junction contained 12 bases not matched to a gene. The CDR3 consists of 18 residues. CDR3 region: CASSLAGTAFFSGNTIYF. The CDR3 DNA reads TGTGCCAGCAGCCTCGCCGGGACAGCCTTCTTCTCTGGAAACACCATATATTTT. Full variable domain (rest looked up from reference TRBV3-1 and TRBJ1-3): DTAVSQTPKYLVTQMGNDKSIKCEQNLGHDTMYWYKQDSKKFLKIMFSYNNKELIINETVPNRFSPKSPDKAHLNLHINSLELGDSAVYFCASSLAGTAFFSGNTIYFGEGSWLTVV.

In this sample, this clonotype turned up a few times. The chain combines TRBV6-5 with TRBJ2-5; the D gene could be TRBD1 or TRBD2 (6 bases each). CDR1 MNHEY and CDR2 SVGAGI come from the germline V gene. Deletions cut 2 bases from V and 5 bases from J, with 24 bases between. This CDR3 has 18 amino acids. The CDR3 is CASSYGGFSGALGETQYF. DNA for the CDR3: TGTGCCAGCAGTTACGGAGGGTTCTCAGGGGCCCTAGGCGAGACCCAGTACTTC.

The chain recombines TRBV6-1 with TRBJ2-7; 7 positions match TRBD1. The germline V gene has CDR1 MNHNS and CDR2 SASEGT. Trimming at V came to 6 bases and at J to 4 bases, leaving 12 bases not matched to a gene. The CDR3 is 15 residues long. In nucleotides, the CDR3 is TGTGCCAGCAGGAATCGCCGGGACAGCAAGTACGAGCAGTACTTC. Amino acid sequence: CASRNRRDSKYEQYF.

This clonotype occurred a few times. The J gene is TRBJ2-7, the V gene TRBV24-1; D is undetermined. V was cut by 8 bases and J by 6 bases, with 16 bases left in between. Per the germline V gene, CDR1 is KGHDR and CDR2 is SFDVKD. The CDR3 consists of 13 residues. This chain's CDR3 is CATIKDRIVEQYF. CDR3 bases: TGTGCCACCATTAAAGACCGCATCGTCGAGCAGTACTTC.

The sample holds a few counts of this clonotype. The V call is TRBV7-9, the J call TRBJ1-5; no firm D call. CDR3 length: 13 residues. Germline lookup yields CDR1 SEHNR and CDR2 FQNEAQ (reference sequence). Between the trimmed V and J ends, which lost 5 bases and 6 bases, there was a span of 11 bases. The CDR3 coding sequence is TGTGCCAGCAGCCCCATGGGGATTCAGCCCCAGCATTTT. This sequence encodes CASSPMGIQPQHF. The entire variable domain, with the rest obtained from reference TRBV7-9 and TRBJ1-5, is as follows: DTGVSQNPRHKITKRGQNVTFRCDPISEHNRLYWYRQTLGQGPEFLTYFQNEAQLEKSRLLSDRFSAERPKGSFSTLEIQRTEQGDSAMYLCASSPMGIQPQHFGDGTRLSIL.

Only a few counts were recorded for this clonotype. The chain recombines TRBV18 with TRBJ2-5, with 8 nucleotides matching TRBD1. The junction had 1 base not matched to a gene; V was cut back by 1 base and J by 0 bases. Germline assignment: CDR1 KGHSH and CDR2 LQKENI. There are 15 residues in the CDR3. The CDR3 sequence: CASSPRDRNQETQYF. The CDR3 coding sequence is TGTGCCAGCTCACCACGGGACAGGAACCAAGAGACCCAGTACTTC.

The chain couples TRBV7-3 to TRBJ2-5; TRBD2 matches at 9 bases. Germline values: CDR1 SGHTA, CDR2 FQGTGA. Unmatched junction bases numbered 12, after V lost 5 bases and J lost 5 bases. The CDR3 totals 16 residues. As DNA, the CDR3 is TGTGCCAGCAGCCGCGGGAGGGCCGGCCAACGGGAGACCCAGTACTTC. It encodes CASSRGRAGQRETQYF.

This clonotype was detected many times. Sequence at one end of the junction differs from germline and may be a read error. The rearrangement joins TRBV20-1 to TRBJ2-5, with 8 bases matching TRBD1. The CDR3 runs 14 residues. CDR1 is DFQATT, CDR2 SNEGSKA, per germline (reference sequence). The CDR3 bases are TGCAGTGCTAGCCGGGACAGGATCCAACAGACCCAGTACTTC. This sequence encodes CSASRDRIQQTQYF.

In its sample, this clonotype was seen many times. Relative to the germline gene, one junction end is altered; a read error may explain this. This CDR3 is CAWSVRYVQYF. The DNA of the CDR3 is TGTGCCTGGAGTGTACGCTACGTGCAGTACTTC. The gene calls are TRBV30 and TRBJ2-7, with no clear D. Germline CDR1 and CDR2: GTSNPN and SVGIG (reference sequence). The CDR3 is made up of 11 amino acids.

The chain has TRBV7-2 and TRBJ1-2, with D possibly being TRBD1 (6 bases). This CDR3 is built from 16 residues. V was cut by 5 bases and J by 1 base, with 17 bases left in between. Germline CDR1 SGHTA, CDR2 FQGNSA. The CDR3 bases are TGTGCCAGCAGCGATCCTTTTACAGGGTTTAACTATGGCTACACCTTC. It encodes CASSDPFTGFNYGYTF.

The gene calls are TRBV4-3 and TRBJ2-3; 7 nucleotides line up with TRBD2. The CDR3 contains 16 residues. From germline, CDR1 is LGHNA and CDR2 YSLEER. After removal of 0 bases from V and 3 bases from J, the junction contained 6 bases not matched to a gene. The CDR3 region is CASSQDLAGVTDTQYF. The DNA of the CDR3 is TGCGCCAGCAGCCAAGATCTGGCGGGAGTTACAGATACGCAGTATTTT.

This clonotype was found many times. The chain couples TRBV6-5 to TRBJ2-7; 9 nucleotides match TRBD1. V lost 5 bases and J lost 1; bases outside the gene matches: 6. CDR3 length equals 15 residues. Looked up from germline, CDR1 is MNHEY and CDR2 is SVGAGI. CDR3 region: CASSVSGTGSYEQYF. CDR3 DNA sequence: TGTGCCAGCAGTGTATCCGGGACAGGGTCCTACGAGCAGTACTTC.

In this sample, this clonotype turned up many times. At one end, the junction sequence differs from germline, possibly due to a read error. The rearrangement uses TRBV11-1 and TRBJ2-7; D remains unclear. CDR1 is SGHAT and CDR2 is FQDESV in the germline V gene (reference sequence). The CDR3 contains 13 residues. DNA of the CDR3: TGTGCCAGCAGTTTAGGAATGGCCTACGAGCAGTACTTC. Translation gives CASSLGMAYEQYF.

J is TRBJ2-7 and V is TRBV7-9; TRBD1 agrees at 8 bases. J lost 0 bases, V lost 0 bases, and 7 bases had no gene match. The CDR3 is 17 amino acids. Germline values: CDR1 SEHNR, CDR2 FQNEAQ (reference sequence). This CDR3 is CASSLAPGGLTSYEQYF. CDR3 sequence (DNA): TGTGCCAGCAGCTTAGCGCCAGGGGGCCTTACCTCCTACGAGCAGTACTTC.

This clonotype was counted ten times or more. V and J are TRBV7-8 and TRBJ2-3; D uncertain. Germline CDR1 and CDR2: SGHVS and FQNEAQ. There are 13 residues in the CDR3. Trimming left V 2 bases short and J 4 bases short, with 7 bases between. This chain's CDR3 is CASSLPPADTQYF. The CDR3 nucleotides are TGTGCCAGCAGCTTACCCCCCGCAGATACGCAGTATTTT. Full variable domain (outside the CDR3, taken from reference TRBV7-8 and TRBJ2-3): GAGVSQSPRYKVAKRGQDVALRCDPISGHVSLFWYQQALGQGPEFLTYFQNEAQLDKSGLPSDRFFAERPEGSVSTLKIQRTQQEDSAVYLCASSLPPADTQYFGPGTRLTVL.

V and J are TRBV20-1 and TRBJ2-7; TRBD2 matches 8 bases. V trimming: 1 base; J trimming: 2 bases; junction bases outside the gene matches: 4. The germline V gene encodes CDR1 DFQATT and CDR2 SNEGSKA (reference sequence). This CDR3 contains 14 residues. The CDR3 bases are TGCAGTGCTAGAGCTAGCGGGTCCCCCTACGAGCAGTACTTC. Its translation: CSARASGSPYEQYF.

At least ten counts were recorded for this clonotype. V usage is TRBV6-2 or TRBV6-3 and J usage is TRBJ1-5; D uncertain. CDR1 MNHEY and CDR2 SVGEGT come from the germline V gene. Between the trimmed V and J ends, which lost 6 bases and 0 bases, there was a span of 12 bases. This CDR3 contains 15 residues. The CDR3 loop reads CASSQTGNSNQPQHF. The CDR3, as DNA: TGTGCCAGCAGCCAAACGGGGAATAGCAATCAGCCCCAGCATTTT.

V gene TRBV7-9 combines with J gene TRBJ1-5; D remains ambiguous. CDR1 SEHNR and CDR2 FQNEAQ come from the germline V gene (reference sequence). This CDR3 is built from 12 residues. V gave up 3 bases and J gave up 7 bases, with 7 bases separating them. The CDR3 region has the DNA TGTGCCAGCAGCTTCGCGGCCCAGCCCCAGCATTTT. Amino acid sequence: CASSFAAQPQHF.

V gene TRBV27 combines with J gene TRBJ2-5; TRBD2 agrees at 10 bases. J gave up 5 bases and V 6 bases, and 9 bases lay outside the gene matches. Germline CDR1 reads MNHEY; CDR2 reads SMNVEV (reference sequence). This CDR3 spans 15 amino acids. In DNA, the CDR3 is TGTGCCAGCAGGATAGGGACTAGCGTGTGGGAGACCCAGTACTTC. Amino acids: CASRIGTSVWETQYF.